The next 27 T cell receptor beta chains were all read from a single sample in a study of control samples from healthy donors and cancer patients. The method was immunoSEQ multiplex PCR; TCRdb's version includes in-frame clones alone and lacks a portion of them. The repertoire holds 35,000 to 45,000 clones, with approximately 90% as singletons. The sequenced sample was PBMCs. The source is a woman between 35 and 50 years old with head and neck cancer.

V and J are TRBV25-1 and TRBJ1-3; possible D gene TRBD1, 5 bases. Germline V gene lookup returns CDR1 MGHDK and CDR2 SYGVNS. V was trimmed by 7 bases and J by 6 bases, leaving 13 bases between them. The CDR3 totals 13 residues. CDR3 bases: TGTGCCAGCACCGCGGGGGTGACAAACACCATATATTTT. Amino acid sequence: CASTAGVTNTIYF.

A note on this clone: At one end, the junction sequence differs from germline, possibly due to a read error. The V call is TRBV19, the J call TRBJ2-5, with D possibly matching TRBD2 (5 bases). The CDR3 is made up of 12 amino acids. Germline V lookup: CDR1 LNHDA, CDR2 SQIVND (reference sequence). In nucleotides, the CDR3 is TGTGCCAGTAGTATGGGGAGCCCTCCCCTGAACTTC. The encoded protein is CASSMGSPPLNF.

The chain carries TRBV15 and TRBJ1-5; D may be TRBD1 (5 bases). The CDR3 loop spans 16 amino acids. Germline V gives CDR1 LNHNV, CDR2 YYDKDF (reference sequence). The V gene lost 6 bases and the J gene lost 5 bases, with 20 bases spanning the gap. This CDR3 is CATRTTRRGGDQPQHF. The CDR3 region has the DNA TGTGCCACCAGGACGACCCGGAGGGGTGGGGATCAGCCCCAGCATTTT. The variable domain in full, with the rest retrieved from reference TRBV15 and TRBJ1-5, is DAMVIQNPRYQVTQFGKPVTLSCSQTLNHNVMYWYQQKSSQAPKLLFHYYDKDFNNEADTPDNFQSRRPNTSFCFLDIRSPGLGDTAMYLCATRTTRRGGDQPQHFGDGTRLSIL.

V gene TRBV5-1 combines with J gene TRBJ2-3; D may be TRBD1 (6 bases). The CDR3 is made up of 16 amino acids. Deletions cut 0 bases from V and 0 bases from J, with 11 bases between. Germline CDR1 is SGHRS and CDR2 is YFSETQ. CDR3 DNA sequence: TGCGCCAGCAGCTTGGGTTGGGGGCGCAGCACAGATACGCAGTATTTT. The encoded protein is CASSLGWGRSTDTQYF.

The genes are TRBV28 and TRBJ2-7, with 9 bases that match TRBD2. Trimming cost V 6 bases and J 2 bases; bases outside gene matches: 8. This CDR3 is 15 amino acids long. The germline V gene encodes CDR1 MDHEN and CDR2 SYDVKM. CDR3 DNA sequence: TGTGCCAGCAGGGCCCCTAGCGGGACTACCTACGAGCAGTACTTC. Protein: CASRAPSGTTYEQYF.

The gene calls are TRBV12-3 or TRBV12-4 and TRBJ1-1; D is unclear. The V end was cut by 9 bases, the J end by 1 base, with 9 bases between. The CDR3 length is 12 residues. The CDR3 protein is CASFYTNTEAFF. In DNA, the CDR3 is TGTGCCAGTTTTTACACGAACACTGAAGCTTTCTTT.

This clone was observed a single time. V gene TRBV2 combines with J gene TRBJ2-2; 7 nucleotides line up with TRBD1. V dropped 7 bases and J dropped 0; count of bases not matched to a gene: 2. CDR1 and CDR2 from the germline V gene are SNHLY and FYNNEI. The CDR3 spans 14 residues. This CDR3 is CASIQGANTGELFF. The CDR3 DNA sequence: TGTGCCAGCATCCAGGGGGCGAACACCGGGGAGCTGTTTTTT.

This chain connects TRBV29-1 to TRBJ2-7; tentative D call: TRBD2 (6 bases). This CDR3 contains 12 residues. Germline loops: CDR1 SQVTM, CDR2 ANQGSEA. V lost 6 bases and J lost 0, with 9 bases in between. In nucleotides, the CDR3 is TGCAGCGTGGCGGGGAGCTCCTACGAGCAGTACTTC. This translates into CSVAGSSYEQYF.

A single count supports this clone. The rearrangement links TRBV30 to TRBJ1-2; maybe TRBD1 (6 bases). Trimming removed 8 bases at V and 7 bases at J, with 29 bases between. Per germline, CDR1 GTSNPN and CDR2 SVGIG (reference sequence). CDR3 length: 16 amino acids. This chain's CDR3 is CASPTGGTSGMRGYTF. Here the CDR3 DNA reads TGTGCCAGCCCAACAGGCGGGACAAGCGGGATGCGTGGCTACACCTTC.

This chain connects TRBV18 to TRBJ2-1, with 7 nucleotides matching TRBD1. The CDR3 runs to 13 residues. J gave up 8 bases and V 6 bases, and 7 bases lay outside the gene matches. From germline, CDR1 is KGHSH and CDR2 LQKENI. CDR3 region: CASSLGQADEQFF. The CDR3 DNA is TGTGCCAGCTCTCTCGGACAGGCGGATGAGCAGTTCTTC.

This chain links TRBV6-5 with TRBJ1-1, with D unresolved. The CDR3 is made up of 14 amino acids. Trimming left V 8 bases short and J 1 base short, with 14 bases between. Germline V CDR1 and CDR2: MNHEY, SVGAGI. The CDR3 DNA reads TGTGCCAGCTCCTTAAAATTCCCGAACACTGAAGCTTTCTTT. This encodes CASSLKFPNTEAFF.

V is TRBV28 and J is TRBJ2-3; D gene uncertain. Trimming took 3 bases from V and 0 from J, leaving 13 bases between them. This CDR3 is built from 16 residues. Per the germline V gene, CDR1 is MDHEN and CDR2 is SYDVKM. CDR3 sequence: CASSFPPQSSTDTQYF. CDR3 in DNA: TGTGCCAGCAGTTTCCCCCCTCAGAGCAGCACAGATACGCAGTATTTT.

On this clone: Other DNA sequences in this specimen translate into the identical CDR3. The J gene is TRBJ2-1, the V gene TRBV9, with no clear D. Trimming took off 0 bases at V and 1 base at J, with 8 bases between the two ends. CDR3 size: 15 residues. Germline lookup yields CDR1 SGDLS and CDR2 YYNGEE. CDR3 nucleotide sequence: TGTGCCAGCAGCGTAGGAGTAGGTTCCTACAATGAGCAGTTCTTC. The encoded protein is CASSVGVGSYNEQFF.

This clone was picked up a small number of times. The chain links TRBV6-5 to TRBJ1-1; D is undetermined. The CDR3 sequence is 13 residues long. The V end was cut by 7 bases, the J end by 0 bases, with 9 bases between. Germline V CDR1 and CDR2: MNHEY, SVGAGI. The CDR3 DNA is TGTGCCAGCATTCCGGCCATGAACACTGAAGCTTTCTTT. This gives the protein CASIPAMNTEAFF.

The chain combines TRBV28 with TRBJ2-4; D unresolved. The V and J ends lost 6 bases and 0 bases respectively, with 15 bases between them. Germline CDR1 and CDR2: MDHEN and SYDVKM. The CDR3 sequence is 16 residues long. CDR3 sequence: CASSTQDLVAKNIQYF. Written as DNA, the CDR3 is TGTGCCAGCAGCACTCAGGATCTAGTAGCCAAAAACATTCAGTACTTC.

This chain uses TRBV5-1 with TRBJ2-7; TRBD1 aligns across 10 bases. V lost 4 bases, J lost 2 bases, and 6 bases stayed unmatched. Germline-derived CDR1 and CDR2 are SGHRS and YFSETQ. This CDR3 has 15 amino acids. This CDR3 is CASSRAGQGTYEQYF. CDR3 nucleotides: TGCGCCAGCAGCCGCGCGGGACAGGGGACCTACGAGCAGTACTTC.

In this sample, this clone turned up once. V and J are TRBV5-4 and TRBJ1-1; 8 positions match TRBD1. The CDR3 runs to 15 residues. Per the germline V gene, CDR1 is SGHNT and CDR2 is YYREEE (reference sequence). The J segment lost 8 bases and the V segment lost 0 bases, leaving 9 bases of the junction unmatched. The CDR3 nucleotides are TGTGCCAGCAGCTTGGACCCGACAGGGGCCCTGGAAGCTTTCTTT. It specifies CASSLDPTGALEAFF.

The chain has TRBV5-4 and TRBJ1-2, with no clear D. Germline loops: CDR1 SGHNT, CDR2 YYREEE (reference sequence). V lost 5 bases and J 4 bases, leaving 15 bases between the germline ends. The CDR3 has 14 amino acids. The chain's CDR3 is CASRSRGIAYGYTF. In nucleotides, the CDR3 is TGTGCCAGCAGATCGAGAGGGATTGCCTATGGCTACACCTTC.

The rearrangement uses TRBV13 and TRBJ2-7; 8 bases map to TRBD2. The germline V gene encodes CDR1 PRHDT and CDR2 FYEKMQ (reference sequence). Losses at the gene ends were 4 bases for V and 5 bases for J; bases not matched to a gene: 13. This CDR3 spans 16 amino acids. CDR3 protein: CASSSRPGLGSHEQYF. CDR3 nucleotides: TGTGCCAGCAGCTCCCGACCGGGACTAGGGTCCCACGAGCAGTACTTC. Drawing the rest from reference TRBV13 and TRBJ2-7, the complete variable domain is AAGVIQSPRHLIKEKRETATLKCYPIPRHDTVYWYQQGPGQDPQFLISFYEKMQSDKGSIPDRFSAQQFSDYHSELNMSSLELGDSALYFCASSSRPGLGSHEQYFGPGTRLTVT.

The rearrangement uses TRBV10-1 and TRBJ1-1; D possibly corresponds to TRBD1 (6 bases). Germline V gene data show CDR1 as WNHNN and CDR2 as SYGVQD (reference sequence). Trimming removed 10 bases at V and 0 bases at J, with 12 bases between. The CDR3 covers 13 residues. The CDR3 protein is CATQGPLNTEAFF. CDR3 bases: TGCGCCACCCAGGGGCCCTTGAACACTGAAGCTTTCTTT.

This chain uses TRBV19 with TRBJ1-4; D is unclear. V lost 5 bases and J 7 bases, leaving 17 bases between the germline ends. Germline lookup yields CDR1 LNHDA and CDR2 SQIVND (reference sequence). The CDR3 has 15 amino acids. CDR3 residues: CASSPSSGWGEKLFF. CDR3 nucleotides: TGTGCCAGTAGTCCCTCGTCCGGGTGGGGTGAAAAACTGTTTTTT.

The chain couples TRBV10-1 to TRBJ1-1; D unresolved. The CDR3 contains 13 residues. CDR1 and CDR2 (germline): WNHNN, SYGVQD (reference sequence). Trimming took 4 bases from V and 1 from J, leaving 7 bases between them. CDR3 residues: CASSGQRNTEAFF. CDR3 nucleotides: TGCGCCAGCAGTGGGCAGCGGAACACTGAAGCTTTCTTT.

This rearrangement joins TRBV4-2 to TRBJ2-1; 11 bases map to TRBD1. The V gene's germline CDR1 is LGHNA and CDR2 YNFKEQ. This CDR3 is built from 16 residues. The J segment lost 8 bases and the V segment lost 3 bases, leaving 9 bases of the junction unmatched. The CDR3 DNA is TGTGCCAGCAGCCACCACGGGACAGGGGGTTTTGATGAGCAGTTCTTC. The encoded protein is CASSHHGTGGFDEQFF.

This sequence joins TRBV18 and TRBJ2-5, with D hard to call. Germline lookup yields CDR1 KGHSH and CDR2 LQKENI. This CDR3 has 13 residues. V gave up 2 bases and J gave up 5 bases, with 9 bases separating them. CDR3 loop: CASSPGLDETQYF. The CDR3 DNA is TGTGCCAGCTCACCAGGGCTAGACGAGACCCAGTACTTC. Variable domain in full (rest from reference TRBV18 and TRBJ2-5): NAGVMQNPRHLVRRRGQEARLRCSPMKGHSHVYWYRQLPEEGLKFMVYLQKENIIDESGMPKERFSAEFPKEGPSILRIQQVVRGDSAAYFCASSPGLDETQYFGPGTRLLVL.

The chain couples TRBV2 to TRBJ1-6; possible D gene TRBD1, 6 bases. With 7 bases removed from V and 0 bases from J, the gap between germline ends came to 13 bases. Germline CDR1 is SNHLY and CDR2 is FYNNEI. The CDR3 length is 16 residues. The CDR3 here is CASTERGSSYNSPLHF. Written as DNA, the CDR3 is TGTGCCAGCACAGAGAGGGGGAGCTCCTATAATTCACCCCTCCACTTT.

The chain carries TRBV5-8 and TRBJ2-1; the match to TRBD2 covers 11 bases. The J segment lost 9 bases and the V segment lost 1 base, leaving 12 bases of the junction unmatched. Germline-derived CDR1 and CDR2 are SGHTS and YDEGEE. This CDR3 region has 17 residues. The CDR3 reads CASSLTNSGRALVEQFF. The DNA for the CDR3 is TGTGCCAGCAGCTTGACCAATAGCGGGAGGGCTCTCGTTGAGCAGTTCTTC.

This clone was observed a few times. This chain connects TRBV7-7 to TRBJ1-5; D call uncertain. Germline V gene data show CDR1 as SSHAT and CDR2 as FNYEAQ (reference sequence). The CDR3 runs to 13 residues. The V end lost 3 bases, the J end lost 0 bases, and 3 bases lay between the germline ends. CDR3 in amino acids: CASSLNSNQPQHF. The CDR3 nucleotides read TGTGCCAGCAGCTTGAATAGCAATCAGCCCCAGCATTTT.